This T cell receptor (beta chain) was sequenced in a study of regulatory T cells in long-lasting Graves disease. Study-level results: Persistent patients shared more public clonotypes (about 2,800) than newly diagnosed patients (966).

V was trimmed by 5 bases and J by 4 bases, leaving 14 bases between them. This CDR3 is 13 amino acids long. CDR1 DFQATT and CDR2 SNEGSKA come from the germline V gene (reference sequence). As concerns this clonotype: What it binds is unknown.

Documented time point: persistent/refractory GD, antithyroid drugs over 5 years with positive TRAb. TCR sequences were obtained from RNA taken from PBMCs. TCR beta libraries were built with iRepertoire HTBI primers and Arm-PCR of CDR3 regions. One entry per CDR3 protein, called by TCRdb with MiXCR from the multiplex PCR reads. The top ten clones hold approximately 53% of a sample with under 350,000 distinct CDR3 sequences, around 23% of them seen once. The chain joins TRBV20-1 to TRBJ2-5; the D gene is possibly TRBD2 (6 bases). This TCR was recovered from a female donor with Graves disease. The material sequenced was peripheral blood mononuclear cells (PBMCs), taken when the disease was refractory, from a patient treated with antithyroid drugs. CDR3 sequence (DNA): TGCAGTGCTCCCCTGGCGCGGGGAGAGACCCAGTACTTC. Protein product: CSAPLARGETQYF.